The entry that follows covers one T cell receptor beta chain sequence. Its specificity is not known. Together with a sample-barcoded 5' primer, a J-beta primer mix was included in a second PCR lasting about 6 to 11 cycles. Every cDNA molecule bore a tag from a template-switch adaptor containing 12 random nucleotides. TCRdb re-analysed the 5' RACE reads in MiXCR, keeping a single row per CDR3 protein. The sample records about 900,000 distinct CDR3 sequences, 60% to 80% being singletons. Every donor provided approximately 9.2 milliliters of peripheral blood. These data belong to a study of blood T cells in healthy people across ages. Germline lookup yields CDR1 SNHLY and CDR2 FYNNEI. The V segment lost 5 bases and the J segment 2 bases; nucleotides outside the gene matches: 3. The CDR3 extends over 14 amino acids. Overall study findings and caveats: Older individuals had lower TCR beta diversity per million T cells (the decline was roughly linear). Relative to aged donors, long-lived donors carried more naive CD4+ cells and displayed higher diversity.

Sequenced material: blood. The rearrangement links TRBV2 to TRBJ2-7; 10 bases map to TRBD1. This TCR was sampled from a young man in good health. Written as DNA, the CDR3 is TGTGCCAGCAGTATTGGGACAGGGGCCTACGAGCAGTACTTC. This encodes CASSIGTGAYEQYF.